These T cell receptor beta chains were read from a single sample in a study of OX40 agonist ivuxolimab in advanced cancers. Generated by immunoSEQ multiplex PCR, the TCRdb table keeps only in-frame clones and is missing some. The sample contains about 98,000 clones, roughly 87% of which appear only once. The sample was CD4+ or CD8+ T cells sorted from blood, taken in a trial of the OX40 agonist ivuxolimab. The receptors were sampled from an adult with an advanced solid tumor such as melanoma, head and neck, liver or kidney cancer. The CDR3 runs from the conserved cysteine through the conserved F or W. D genes are given only for firm matches. The size of a clone is reported for some rows only, either as once, few or many, or as a class for expanded clones.

d_call,v_call,clone_size,j_call,cdr3_aa,cdr3_nt
.,TRBV11-2,few,TRBJ1-1,CASSSLGRNTEAFF,TGTGCCAGTTCCTCCCTGGGTCGGAACACTGAAGCTTTCTTT
.,TRBV6-6,.,TRBJ2-7,CASSYRAADNYEQYF,TGTGCCAGCAGTTACCGGGCGGCTGACAACTACGAGCAGTACTTC
.,TRBV2,.,TRBJ2-3,CASSLRSTDTQYF,TGTGCCAGCAGCCTCAGGAGCACAGATACGCAGTATTTT
.,TRBV10-2,.,TRBJ1-5,CASSERPSRTYSNQPQHF,TGCGCCAGCAGTGAGAGGCCAAGTCGGACGTATAGCAATCAGCCCCAGCATTTT
.,TRBV6-5,.,TRBJ2-2,CASSYPSGSQGGELFF,TGTGCCAGCAGTTACCCAAGTGGGAGCCAAGGCGGGGAGCTGTTTTTT
TRBD1,TRBV5-8,.,TRBJ1-4,CASSLDRDVEKLFF,TGTGCCAGCAGTTTGGACAGGGACGTTGAAAAACTGTTTTTT
TRBD1,TRBV27,once,TRBJ1-2,CASSSWTGGILSGYTF,TGTGCCAGCAGTTCCTGGACAGGGGGCATATTAAGTGGCTACACCTTC
.,TRBV9,once,TRBJ1-2,CASSVQGSPGYTF,TGTGCCAGCAGCGTCCAGGGTAGCCCTGGCTACACCTTC
.,TRBV7-9,medium-sized,TRBJ1-6,CASSRSLRERDSPLHF,TGTGCCAGCAGCCGAAGTTTAAGGGAACGGGATTCACCCCTCCACTTT
.,TRBV7-9,.,TRBJ1-2,CASSPRLNRHGYTF,TGTGCCAGCAGCCCCCGACTCAACAGGCATGGCTACACCTTC
.,TRBV7-2,.,TRBJ2-7,CASSLLHGAYEQYF,TGTGCCAGCAGCTTACTTCATGGGGCCTACGAGCAGTACTTC
TRBD2,TRBV11-3,.,TRBJ2-7,CASSTGRGGTYEQYF,TGTGCCAGCAGCACAGGACGGGGGGGGACCTACGAGCAGTACTTC
.,TRBV18,once,TRBJ1-3,CASSPNPLSSGNTIYF,TGTGCCAGCTCACCGAACCCGCTATCCTCTGGAAACACCATATATTTT
.,TRBV2,few,TRBJ1-2,CASQGGQNYGYTF,TGTGCCAGCCAGGGCGGCCAGAACTATGGCTACACCTTC
TRBD1,TRBV2,.,TRBJ2-7,CAGGRGREQYF,TGTGCCGGGGGCAGGGGGCGGGAGCAGTACTTC
.,TRBV10-1,.,TRBJ2-7,CASSLGPAYEQYF,TGCGCCAGCAGTCTAGGGCCCGCCTACGAGCAGTACTTC
.,TRBV5-1,.,TRBJ2-3,CASSSLFTDTQYF,TGCGCCAGCAGCTCTTTGTTCACAGATACGCAGTATTTT
TRBD1,TRBV10-3,.,TRBJ1-2,CAISESQGGAGGYTF,TGTGCCATCAGTGAGTCACAGGGGGGCGCGGGAGGCTACACCTTC
.,TRBV2,.,TRBJ1-5,CASSGWGGDQPQHF,TGTGCCAGCAGTGGGTGGGGAGGGGATCAGCCCCAGCATTTT
.,TRBV11-2,.,TRBJ1-2,CASSLGGLGYGYTF,TGTGCCAGCAGCTTAGGGGGTTTGGGGTATGGCTACACCTTC
.,TRBV9,.,TRBJ2-3,CASSVGRLDTQYF,TGTGCCAGCAGCGTAGGGAGGCTCGATACGCAGTATTTT
.,TRBV5-4,once,TRBJ1-4,CASSQGATWAKTNEKLFF,TGTGCCAGCAGCCAGGGTGCGACCTGGGCGAAAACTAATGAAAAACTGTTTTTT
TRBD1,TRBV28,.,TRBJ2-7,CASSFNRGHLSYEQYF,TGTGCCAGCAGTTTCAACAGGGGGCACCTCTCCTACGAGCAGTACTTC
TRBD1,TRBV7-2,.,TRBJ1-6,CASSLGTGVTSPLHF,TGTGCCAGCAGCTTAGGGACAGGAGTAACTTCACCCCTCCACTTT
.,TRBV11-2,.,TRBJ1-3,CASSFSQGPGNTIYF,TGTGCCAGCAGCTTTTCCCAGGGACCTGGAAACACCATATATTTT
.,TRBV7-6,.,TRBJ1-2,CASSSRTGNYGYTF,TGTGCCAGCAGCAGCCGGACGGGGAACTATGGCTACACCTTC
.,TRBV18,.,TRBJ1-2,CASKLDRTNYGYTF,TGTGCCAGCAAATTGGACCGTACTAACTATGGCTACACCTTC
.,TRBV10-2,.,TRBJ2-6,CASRRSSGANVLTF,TGCGCCAGCAGACGGAGCTCTGGGGCCAACGTCCTGACTTTC
.,TRBV28,.,TRBJ2-5,CASTTSSKAQYF,TGTGCCAGCACCACGTCTTCCAAGGCCCAGTACTTC
TRBD1,TRBV6-5,.,TRBJ2-7,CASTGTGGDYEQYF,TGTGCCAGCACCGGGACAGGGGGTGACTACGAGCAGTACTTC
.,TRBV5-1,.,TRBJ2-2,CASSLAFSSDTGELFF,TGCGCCAGCAGCTTGGCATTCAGTTCGGACACCGGGGAGCTGTTTTTT
TRBD1,TRBV28,few,TRBJ1-1,CASRTDRGQAFF,TGTGCCAGCAGAACCGACAGGGGGCAAGCTTTCTTT
TRBD2,TRBV11-3,.,TRBJ2-1,CASSLGTRNDGHNEQFF,TGTGCCAGCAGCTTAGGGACTAGAAACGACGGGCACAATGAGCAGTTCTTC
TRBD1,TRBV5-1,.,TRBJ2-3,CASSRGQGQDTQYF,TGCGCCAGCAGCCGTGGACAGGGCCAGGATACGCAGTATTTT
TRBD1,TRBV6-5,.,TRBJ1-2,CASSRTGAGYGYTF,TGTGCCAGCAGCCGGACAGGGGCGGGATATGGCTACACCTTC
TRBD1,TRBV2,.,TRBJ1-1,CASSQGAGDTEAFF,TGTGCCAGCAGCCAGGGGGCCGGGGACACTGAAGCTTTCTTT
.,TRBV7-9,few,TRBJ1-5,CASSMGTGDQPQHF,TGTGCCAGCAGTATGGGAACGGGGGATCAGCCCCAGCATTTT
.,TRBV7-2,.,TRBJ1-2,CASSLAQAGNYGYTF,TGTGCCAGCAGCTTGGCCCAGGCTGGCAACTATGGCTACACCTTC
TRBD2,TRBV9,.,TRBJ2-4,CASSAGRAGGLNIQYF,TGTGCCAGCAGCGCCGGCCGGGCGGGGGGGCTAAACATTCAGTACTTC
.,TRBV5-1,.,TRBJ2-5,CASRGEETQYF,TGCGCCAGCAGGGGGGAGGAGACCCAGTACTTC
TRBD1,TRBV6-5,.,TRBJ1-5,CASSNGDRDNQPQHF,TGTGCCAGCAGCAACGGGGACAGGGACAATCAGCCCCAGCATTTT
.,TRBV5-1,.,TRBJ2-7,CASSSGTSGWYEQYF,TGCGCCAGCAGCTCGGGGACGAGTGGGTGGTACGAGCAGTACTTC
.,TRBV27,.,TRBJ1-2,CASSPQGYGYTF,TGTGCCAGCAGTCCCCAGGGCTATGGCTACACCTTC
TRBD1,TRBV6-1,.,TRBJ2-5,CASSGEIRDRGETQYF,TGTGCCAGCAGTGGGGAAATAAGAGACAGGGGAGAGACCCAGTACTTC
.,TRBV7-2,.,TRBJ2-7,CASSPTRWSPYEQYF,TGTGCCAGCAGCCCTACGAGGTGGAGCCCCTACGAGCAGTACTTC
.,TRBV6-1,.,TRBJ1-3,CASSEVRGTSGNTIYF,TGTGCCAGCAGTGAAGTGAGGGGTACCTCTGGAAACACCATATATTTT
.,TRBV14,.,TRBJ2-5,CASSQDWTRSETQYF,TGTGCCAGCAGCCAAGATTGGACGCGTTCCGAGACCCAGTACTTC
.,TRBV7-7,.,TRBJ2-5,CASSPAGGTSETQYF,TGTGCCAGCAGCCCCGCCGGGGGAACTTCAGAGACCCAGTACTTC
.,TRBV29-1,.,TRBJ1-2,CSVARLGSVGYTF,TGCAGCGTTGCTCGTTTAGGGTCGGTTGGCTACACCTTC
.,TRBV2,.,TRBJ2-4,CASTQDIQYF,TGTGCCAGCACGCAGGACATTCAGTACTTC
.,TRBV7-8,.,TRBJ1-2,CASSPQRNVNYGYTF,TGTGCCAGCAGCCCTCAGAGAAATGTTAACTATGGCTACACCTTC
.,TRBV11-3,once,TRBJ2-7,CASSVRPGDGTEQYF,TGTGCCAGCAGCGTCCGTCCAGGGGATGGGACCGAGCAGTACTTC